Listed here are 19 T cell receptor beta chains from one sample, sequenced in a study of Ad26.COV2.S vaccination and SARS-CoV-2 variants. Indicated treatment: roughly 20 received Ad26.COV2.S at low or high dose, single or two shots; about 5 received placebo; per-sample allocation not given. At day 63 after the first vaccine or placebo injection, samples were drawn. The table came from immunoSEQ multiplex PCR; TCRdb's copy has only in-frame clones and leaves some out. This table has approximately 360,000 clones, roughly 80% appearing once. The source was peripheral blood, collected in a trial of Ad26.COV2.S vaccine versus placebo. The receptors were gathered from a person between 18 and 59 years old who received the Ad26.COV2.S COVID-19 vaccine or a placebo.

The chain couples TRBV7-2 to TRBJ1-2; 9 positions agree with TRBD1. The germline V gene has CDR1 SGHTA and CDR2 FQGNSA. This CDR3 is built from 15 residues. With 1 base clipped from V and 8 bases from J, the junction kept 8 bases outside the gene matches. CDR3 region: CASSLDRGQTRGYTF. The DNA for the CDR3 is TGTGCCAGCAGCTTAGACAGGGGGCAAACTCGGGGCTACACCTTC.

The chain couples TRBV19 to TRBJ1-5; no clear D. The CDR3 sequence is 12 residues long. CDR1 is LNHDA, CDR2 SQIVND, per germline (reference sequence). The germline V and J ends were trimmed by 7 bases and 7 bases, with 11 bases remaining between them. CDR3 DNA: TGTGCCAGTAAGGTGGGAACGCAGCCCCAGCATTTT. It encodes CASKVGTQPQHF.

The chain recombines TRBV6-5 with TRBJ1-4; 8 bases align to TRBD1. The CDR3 sequence is 14 residues long. V trimming: 6 bases; J trimming: 8 bases; junction bases outside the gene matches: 8. Germline V CDR1 and CDR2: MNHEY, SVGAGI. CDR3 protein: CASSRTGQEEKLFF. CDR3 nucleotides: TGTGCCAGCAGCCGGACAGGGCAGGAAGAAAAACTGTTTTTT.

The gene calls are TRBV24-1 and TRBJ2-2, with TRBD1 matching over 9 bases. Germline lookup yields CDR1 KGHDR and CDR2 SFDVKD. V was pared by 0 bases and J by 5 bases, with 6 bases of the junction left unmatched. This CDR3 region has 17 residues. The CDR3 nucleotides read TGTGCCACCAGTGATTTGGGGACAGGGTTGGGGACCGGGGAGCTGTTTTTT. The encoded protein is CATSDLGTGLGTGELFF.

The chain has TRBV5-1 and TRBJ1-2; no clear D. The V and J ends lost 5 bases and 3 bases respectively, with 11 bases between them. This CDR3 contains 13 residues. The germline gives CDR1 SGHRS, CDR2 YFSETQ. CDR3: CASRSQIDYGYTF. CDR3 nucleotides: TGCGCCAGCAGGAGTCAGATCGACTATGGCTACACCTTC.

A single count supports this clone. This chain connects TRBV9 to TRBJ1-1, with D tentatively TRBD1 (5 bases). The V gene lost 3 bases and the J gene lost 4 bases, with 10 bases spanning the gap. The germline CDR1 and CDR2 sequences are SGDLS and YYNGEE. The CDR3 sequence is 13 residues long. DNA of the CDR3: TGTGCCAGCAGCGGGGACTTGAGCACTGAAGCTTTCTTT. This gives the protein CASSGDLSTEAFF.

This clone occurred a few times. The sample carries other DNA sequences with the same CDR3. The gene calls are TRBV18 and TRBJ1-3, with D unclear. V lost 3 bases, J lost 0 bases, and 12 bases lay in between. This CDR3 has 16 residues. Germline V gene data show CDR1 as KGHSH and CDR2 as LQKENI. The CDR3 coding sequence is TGTGCCAGCTCACCGGCGGGTACGGGCTCTGGAAACACCATATATTTT. Translation gives CASSPAGTGSGNTIYF.

The CDR3 bases are TGTGCCACCGAGGGGCGAGAGACCCAGTACTTC. Its translation: CATEGRETQYF. The rearrangement links TRBV6-5 to TRBJ2-5, with D perhaps being TRBD1 or TRBD2 (5 bases each). Germline lookup yields CDR1 MNHEY and CDR2 SVGAGI. V was clipped by 10 bases and J by 4 bases, with 10 bases between them. This CDR3 is built from 11 residues.

This clone was found once. The chain recombines TRBV6-2 or TRBV6-3 with TRBJ2-7; 8 positions agree with TRBD2. CDR3 size: 15 residues. The V segment lost 2 bases and the J segment 7 bases; nucleotides outside the gene matches: 10. Germline CDR1 is MNHEY and CDR2 is SVGEGT. The CDR3 here is CASSYVGTRWREQYF. In DNA, the CDR3 is TGTGCCAGCAGTTACGTAGGGACTAGATGGCGTGAGCAGTACTTC.

This chain connects TRBV7-5 to TRBJ2-1; no check of the table's D call, TRBD2, against the DNA was made. TRBV7-5 counts as a pseudogene. The CDR3 has 16 amino acids. CDR3 bases: TGTGCCAGAAGCTTAGATCTACCCCCTCGAGGGAATGAGCAGTTCTTC. It is translated as CARSLDLPPRGNEQFF.

The CDR3 loop is CASSLIGNTEAFF. In DNA form, the CDR3 reads TGTGCCAGCAGCTTAATCGGGAACACTGAAGCTTTCTTT. The chain employs TRBV11-2 and TRBJ1-1; D is unresolved. This CDR3 contains 13 residues. From germline, CDR1 is SGHAT and CDR2 FQNNGV. V was clipped by 2 bases and J by 1 base, with 5 bases between them. Together with reference TRBV11-2 and TRBJ1-1, the CDR3 gives the full variable domain: EAGVAQSPRYKIIEKRQSVAFWCNPISGHATLYWYQQILGQGPKLLIQFQNNGVVDDSQLPKDRFSAERLKGVDSTLKIQPAKLEDSAVYLCASSLIGNTEAFFGQGTRLTVV.

V gene TRBV2 combines with J gene TRBJ2-3; 12 nucleotides match TRBD2. Germline lookup yields CDR1 SNHLY and CDR2 FYNNEI. The CDR3 loop spans 16 amino acids. The V gene end was trimmed by 0 bases and the J gene end by 3 bases; junction bases not matched to a gene: 1. CDR3 sequence reads: CASSEATSGSTDTQYF. DNA of the CDR3: TGTGCCAGCAGTGAAGCGACTAGCGGGAGTACAGATACGCAGTATTTT.

J is TRBJ2-2 and V is TRBV27, with D perhaps matching TRBD1 (5 bases). V was shortened by 0 bases and J by 1 base, with 9 bases between the two germline ends. CDR1 is MNHEY and CDR2 is SMNVEV in the germline V gene (reference sequence). This CDR3 comprises 16 residues. CDR3 DNA: TGTGCCAGCAGTTTATCGCCCCAGGGGAACACCGGGGAGCTGTTTTTT. This sequence encodes CASSLSPQGNTGELFF.

This chain connects TRBV19 to TRBJ1-5; 9 bases are a match to TRBD1. Germline V gives CDR1 LNHDA, CDR2 SQIVND (reference sequence). The CDR3 runs 15 residues. V lost 7 bases and J lost 0; bases outside the gene matches: 4. The CDR3 region is CASTQGAFSNQPQHF. Written as DNA, the CDR3 is TGTGCCAGTACACAGGGGGCGTTTAGCAATCAGCCCCAGCATTTT.

This clone occurred once. V and J are TRBV5-4 and TRBJ2-1; 10 nucleotides match TRBD2. Per the germline V gene, CDR1 is SGHNT and CDR2 is YYREEE (reference sequence). The length of the CDR3 is 15 residues. The DNA for the CDR3 is TGTGCGGGCACCAGCGGGGGGGCCTCCTACAATGAGCAGTTCTTC. It is translated as CAGTSGGASYNEQFF.

The chain has TRBV10-3 and TRBJ2-7, with 8 bases identical to TRBD1. This CDR3 has 12 residues. The germline CDR1 and CDR2 sequences are ENHRY and SYGVKD. Unmatched junction bases numbered 8, after V lost 10 bases and J lost 6 bases. The CDR3 coding sequence is TGTGCCACTGGACAGGGTCCCTCCGAGCAGTACTTC. Protein product: CATGQGPSEQYF.

The gene calls are TRBV7-9 and TRBJ2-7; D might be TRBD2 (6 bases). In germline, CDR1 is SEHNR, CDR2 FQNEAQ (reference sequence). V dropped 2 bases and J dropped 0 bases, with 14 bases sitting between them. There are 16 residues in the CDR3. The DNA for the CDR3 is TGTGCCAGCAGCTTAATAGGCGGGGCGGGCTCCTACGAGCAGTACTTC. Translation gives CASSLIGGAGSYEQYF.

This chain uses TRBV9 with TRBJ1-2, with 7 nucleotides matching TRBD1. Unmatched junction bases numbered 12, after V lost 7 bases and J lost 0 bases. Germline CDR1 and CDR2: SGDLS and YYNGEE. This CDR3 contains 16 residues. The CDR3 reads CASSPTGVRTNYGYTF. CDR3 coding DNA: TGTGCCAGCTCCCCAACAGGGGTGAGGACTAACTATGGCTACACCTTC.

The chain uses TRBV9 and TRBJ2-1, with 12 bases identical to TRBD2. The germline CDR1 and CDR2 sequences are SGDLS and YYNGEE. This CDR3 region has 14 residues. V was clipped by 0 bases and J by 11 bases; unmatched bases: 3. The CDR3: CASSVEGTSGQQFF. Written as DNA, the CDR3 is TGTGCCAGCAGCGTAGAAGGGACTAGCGGGCAGCAGTTCTTC.